The rows below give T cell receptor beta chains drawn from one sample of a study of blood T cell repertoires in COVID-19. Sequencing used immunoSEQ multiplex PCR; TCRdb keeps in-frame clones, though not all of them. The sample lists about 230,000 clones; about 86% were seen once. The sequencing input was peripheral blood. All receptors come from a man over 45 with active or convalescent COVID-19. Both conserved end residues are part of each CDR3. Each record gives: D gene, clone size, J gene, V gene, CDR3 DNA, CDR3 protein. D genes are given only for firm matches. Size is stated for part of the rows, as once, few or many counts, or as a class when the clone is expanded.

>TRBD1|few|TRBJ1-5|TRBV6-5
TGTGCCAGCAGTCCAGGACAGGGGGCTGTTCAGCCCCAGCATTTT
CASSPGQGAVQPQHF
>-|-|TRBJ1-1|TRBV29-1
TGCAGCGTCACAGCAATGGGTGGCGACACTGAAGCTTTCTTT
CSVTAMGGDTEAFF
>-|-|TRBJ2-7|TRBV7-9
TGTGCCAGCAGCACCGCGCTGACCTACGAGCAGTACTTC
CASSTALTYEQYF
>TRBD1|-|TRBJ1-1|TRBV6-5
TGTGCCAGCAAGCCAGGGGGATACACTGAAGCTTTCTTT
CASKPGGYTEAFF
>TRBD1|-|TRBJ2-5|TRBV19
TGTGCCAGTAGTCCGATCCGCGGACAGGGAAAACAAGAGACCCAGTACTTC
CASSPIRGQGKQETQYF
>TRBD1|-|TRBJ1-2|TRBV28
TGTGCCAGCAGTCCGCCGGGACAGGGGCTCTATGGCTACACCTTC
CASSPPGQGLYGYTF
>TRBD2|-|TRBJ2-5|TRBV28
TGTGCCAGCAGTTTTGACACTAGCGGGGTTTCAAAGACCCAGTACTTC
CASSFDTSGVSKTQYF
>TRBD2|few|TRBJ2-3|TRBV7-2
TGTGCCAGCAGCGGATCAGCGGGGATAGTCACAGATACGCAGTATTTT
CASSGSAGIVTDTQYF
>-|-|TRBJ1-1|TRBV6-5
TGTGCCAGCAGGGGGACTTGGGGAGCGAACACTGAAGCTTTCTTT
CASRGTWGANTEAFF
>-|few|TRBJ1-3|TRBV28
TGTGCCAGCAGTTTAGATCCAGGCTCTGGAAACACCATATATTTT
CASSLDPGSGNTIYF
>-|-|TRBJ2-1|TRBV11-2
TGTGCCAGCAGCTTAGGAGGGATTCCTTCCTACAATGAGCAGTTCTTC
CASSLGGIPSYNEQFF
>TRBD1|-|TRBJ1-1|TRBV7-9
TGTGCCAGCAGCTTAGGGGGACAGATGTCTGAAGCTTTCTTT
CASSLGGQMSEAFF
>TRBD1|-|TRBJ1-5|TRBV7-2
TGTGCCAGCAGCGGTCCGGGACAGGGGGCGCGGAAGCCCCAGCATTTT
CASSGPGQGARKPQHF
>TRBD1|-|TRBJ2-7|TRBV7-2
TGTGCCAGCAGCTCCGCCACGACAGGGGCCTCCTCCTACGAGCAGTACTTC
CASSSATTGASSYEQYF
>TRBD2|-|TRBJ2-3|TRBV11-2
TGTGCCAGCAGCAGGACTAGCCCCGGTGGCACAGATACGCAGTATTTT
CASSRTSPGGTDTQYF
>TRBD2|few|TRBJ2-1|TRBV6-6
TGTGCCAGCAGTCCACCACCGCGCGGGGGTGACAATGAGCAGTTCTTC
CASSPPPRGGDNEQFF
>TRBD2|-|TRBJ2-3|TRBV9
TGTGCCAGCAGCGGGATCAGCGGGGGCACAGATACGCAGTATTTT
CASSGISGGTDTQYF
>-|once|TRBJ1-1|TRBV5-1
TGCGCCAGCAGCTTTCAGGGGTCCCCTGAAGCTTTCTTT
CASSFQGSPEAFF
>-|-|TRBJ2-3|TRBV11-1
TGTGCCAGCAGCTTAGTTAGAGACAGTCCCACAGATACGCAGTATTTT
CASSLVRDSPTDTQYF
>TRBD1|-|TRBJ1-1|TRBV27
TGTGCCAGCAGTACCTTTGGGGACAGGGACACTGAAGCTTTCTTT
CASSTFGDRDTEAFF
>TRBD1|-|TRBJ2-7|TRBV6-1
TGTGCCAGCAGTGAGCGCCGGGACAGGGGGCCGTCGCCCGAGCAGTACTTC
CASSERRDRGPSPEQYF
>TRBD1|-|TRBJ1-1|TRBV7-2
TGTGCCAGCAGCTTAGAGGGACAGGGGCTCACTGAAGCTTTCTTT
CASSLEGQGLTEAFF
>-|-|TRBJ2-3|TRBV7-9
TGTGCCAGCCAAACAATAGATACGCAGTATTTT
CASQTIDTQYF
>TRBD2|-|TRBJ2-1|TRBV7-2
TGTGCCAGCAGCTTAGAAATAGGCGGGGGAAGATACAATGAGCAGTTCTTC
CASSLEIGGGRYNEQFF
>-|few|TRBJ1-2|TRBV28
TGTGCCAGCAGTTTGGGGCAGCGCCACTCTGGCTACACCTTC
CASSLGQRHSGYTF
>TRBD1|-|TRBJ1-1|TRBV27
TGTGCCAGCAGTCCTCCACCACAGGGGATCGGGGTGGGACTTGAAGCTTTCTTT
CASSPPPQGIGVGLEAFF
>TRBD1|-|TRBJ1-1|TRBV4-2
TGTGCCAGCAGCCAAGAAGGGGGCAGGGGCACTGAAGCTTTCTTT
CASSQEGGRGTEAFF
>TRBD1|-|TRBJ2-4|TRBV2
TGTGCCAGCTCGTGGGACAGAAAAAACATTCAGTACTTC
CASSWDRKNIQYF
>TRBD1|-|TRBJ1-1|TRBV18
TGTGCCAGCTCACCTAGGGGGCTAGGTACTGAAGCTTTCTTT
CASSPRGLGTEAFF
>TRBD1|-|TRBJ1-2|TRBV28
TGTGCCAGCAGGGGACTGAGGGACAGCACAATCCTACCCTATGGCTACACCTTC
CASRGLRDSTILPYGYTF
>-|-|TRBJ1-3|TRBV5-6
TGTGCCAGCAGCTTGGGGGGAGGGTCCGTCTCTGGAAACACCATATATTTT
CASSLGGGSVSGNTIYF
>TRBD2|-|TRBJ2-3|TRBV6-2/TRBV6-3
TGTGCCAGCAGTTACTCTGCTAGCGGGGGATCAGGAGATACGCAGTATTTT
CASSYSASGGSGDTQYF
>TRBD1|-|TRBJ2-3|TRBV6-5
TGTGCCAGCAGTTCCCGACAGGGGACAGATACGCAGTATTTT
CASSSRQGTDTQYF
>-|few|TRBJ2-7|TRBV3-1/TRBV3-2
TGTGCCAGCAGCCAAGTGACTAACGAGCAGTACTTC
CASSQVTNEQYF
>-|-|TRBJ2-5|TRBV9
TGTGCCAGCAGCCCCGGACTCTATAACGAGAGGGAGACCCAGTACTTC
CASSPGLYNERETQYF
>-|-|TRBJ2-7|TRBV11-2
TGTGCCAGCAGCCCCGGTGCCGGGGACGAGCAGTACTTC
CASSPGAGDEQYF
>TRBD1|-|TRBJ1-3|TRBV27
TGTGCCGGGCCTTGGGACAGGGAACGAAACACCATATATTTT
CAGPWDRERNTIYF
>-|few|TRBJ2-7|TRBV6-1
TGTGCCAGCAGTGAAGCGCAACAGACCTACGAGCAGTACTTC
CASSEAQQTYEQYF
>TRBD1|-|TRBJ1-1|TRBV6-2/TRBV6-3
TGTGCCAGCAGTACCCCTACAGGGGGGAACACTGAAGCTTTCTTT
CASSTPTGGNTEAFF
>-|-|TRBJ2-2|TRBV7-2
TGTGCCAGCAGCTTAATAGTCAGGGGCCCCGGGGAGCTGTTTTTT
CASSLIVRGPGELFF
>TRBD2|-|TRBJ2-1|TRBV24-1
TGTGCCACCAGTGATTTGAGGCTAGCGGGGAAGGGTGAGCAGTTCTTC
CATSDLRLAGKGEQFF
>-|-|TRBJ2-5|TRBV28
TGTGCCAGCACTCCCGGGGGTTTCCAAGAGACCCAGTACTTC
CASTPGGFQETQYF
>-|-|TRBJ1-2|TRBV28
TGTGCCAGCAGCCGAGCTTGGACAGCCAACTATGGCTACACCTTC
CASSRAWTANYGYTF
>-|-|TRBJ1-2|TRBV12-3/TRBV12-4
TGTGCCAGCAGTTTAGAGGGGTACTATGGCTACACCTTC
CASSLEGYYGYTF
>-|-|TRBJ2-2|TRBV19
TGTGCCAGTAGTATAGAGGCGGATGGGTTAGGCGGGGAGCTGTTTTTT
CASSIEADGLGGELFF
>-|-|TRBJ1-5|TRBV6-2/TRBV6-3
TGTGCCAGCAGTTCCGGGAGGCATCAGCCCCAGCATTTT
CASSSGRHQPQHF
>-|once|TRBJ2-5|TRBV27
TGTGCCAGCAGTTTAGGATTGCGGGGACAAGAGACCCAGTACTTC
CASSLGLRGQETQYF
>-|-|TRBJ1-2|TRBV9
TGTGCCAGCAGCGTAGAGGGTGGGGGGATCTATGGCTACACCTTC
CASSVEGGGIYGYTF
>TRBD2|-|TRBJ2-5|TRBV5-4
TGTGCCAGCAGCTCCCCGGGGGGGGATTCGGGTGAGACCCAGTACTTC
CASSSPGGDSGETQYF
>-|-|TRBJ1-1|TRBV24-1
TGTGCCACCAGTGATTCCCGGGGAGGAGGGAACACTGAAGCTTTCTTT
CATSDSRGGGNTEAFF
>-|-|TRBJ2-3|TRBV6-6
TGTGCCAGCAGGAGGAGCGCGGGGGCCTCCTATACGCAGTATTTT
CASRRSAGASYTQYF
>TRBD2|-|TRBJ2-3|TRBV30
TGTGCCTGGAGTGTACGGGAGGGAGATACGCAGTATTTT
CAWSVREGDTQYF
>-|-|TRBJ1-2|TRBV11-2
TGTGCCAGCAGCCCACAGGGAAACTATGGCTACACCTTC
CASSPQGNYGYTF